The 24 T cell receptor beta chains listed next were all sequenced from one sample in a study of blood T cell repertoires in COVID-19. Sequenced by immunoSEQ multiplex PCR; TCRdb stores in-frame clones only, minus some. The sample includes some 180,000 clones, around nine tenths of them seen just once. Sequenced input: peripheral blood. The receptors come from a man aged 45-65 years who had recovered from COVID-19.

The V gene is TRBV5-1, the J gene TRBJ2-3, with a possible D match to TRBD2 (6 bases). V was trimmed by 6 bases and J by 3 bases, leaving 11 bases between them. The CDR3 loop spans 13 amino acids. CDR1 and CDR2 (germline): SGHRS, YFSETQ. Written as DNA, the CDR3 is TGCGCCAGCAATGAGCGGGTGACAGATACGCAGTATTTT. Protein product: CASNERVTDTQYF.

As for this clone: The germline gene is not matched at one end of the junction; a read error may be the cause. The genes are TRBV2 and TRBJ1-1; possible D gene TRBD1, 6 bases. In germline, CDR1 is SNHLY, CDR2 FYNNEI. CDR3 length: 13 residues. CDR3 DNA sequence: TGTGCCAGCAGCGAAGAAACAGGGAGATGGGCTTTCTTT. This gives the protein CASSEETGRWAFF.

The chain has TRBV4-1 and TRBJ2-7; a possible D gene is TRBD1 (7 bases). Germline values: CDR1 MGHRA, CDR2 YSYEKL. Trimming took off 8 bases at V and 1 base at J, with 18 bases between the two ends. CDR3 size: 15 residues. In DNA, the CDR3 is TGCGCCAGCGGGCTAGGGGCAGGGGGGTCCTACGAGCAGTACTTC. The encoded protein is CASGLGAGGSYEQYF.

The genes are TRBV6-5 and TRBJ1-1; D possibly corresponds to TRBD1 (6 bases). Trimming took 6 bases from V and 5 from J, leaving 13 bases between them. This CDR3 region has 13 residues. Germline V CDR1 and CDR2: MNHEY, SVGAGI. In DNA form, the CDR3 reads TGTGCCAGCAGGACAGGTACCGGGACTGAAGCTTTCTTT. Protein product: CASRTGTGTEAFF.

The gene calls are TRBV28 and TRBJ1-2, with no clear D. Germline values: CDR1 MDHEN, CDR2 SYDVKM. The V gene lost 2 bases and the J gene lost 4 bases, with 11 bases spanning the gap. The CDR3 covers 14 residues. The DNA of the CDR3 is TGTGCCAGCAGTTTAGAGGGTCCCCTCTATGGCTACACCTTC. This translates into CASSLEGPLYGYTF.

The V and J genes are TRBV4-1 and TRBJ2-3; TRBD2 aligns across 7 bases. With 4 bases clipped from V and 0 bases from J, the junction kept 10 bases outside the gene matches. This CDR3 is built from 17 residues. Germline V gives CDR1 MGHRA, CDR2 YSYEKL. The CDR3 sequence is CASSRKERGTSTDTQYF. As DNA, the CDR3 is TGCGCCAGCAGCCGTAAGGAGCGGGGTACTAGCACAGATACGCAGTATTTT.

This chain joins TRBV6-5 and TRBJ2-1; tentative D call: TRBD2 (5 bases). This CDR3 has 12 amino acids. The germline CDR1 and CDR2 sequences are MNHEY and SVGAGI. Trimming pared 6 bases from V and 7 bases from J, leaving 10 bases between. The DNA of the CDR3 is TGTGCCAGCAGGGGAGTGGGGAATGAGCAGTTCTTC. Translation gives CASRGVGNEQFF.

CDR3 loop: CASSSPGPGGTQYF. CDR3 bases: TGTGCCAGCAGCTCACCGGGCCCCGGAGGTACGCAGTATTTT. This rearrangement joins TRBV11-1 to TRBJ2-3; the D gene is possibly TRBD2 (5 bases). The CDR3 totals 14 residues. The germline CDR1 and CDR2 sequences are SGHAT and FQDESV (reference sequence). The ends were cut back, 4 bases at V and 8 bases at J, with 16 bases in the middle.

This clone was seen once. V gene TRBV29-1 combines with J gene TRBJ1-5; maybe TRBD1 (6 bases). Deletions cut 3 bases from V and 4 bases from J, with 13 bases between. The CDR3 runs 14 residues. CDR1 is SQVTM and CDR2 is ANQGSEA in the germline V gene. For the CDR3, the DNA is TGCAGCGTTGATGGTACAGGGCCTAATCAGCCCCAGCATTTT. This encodes CSVDGTGPNQPQHF.

The genes are TRBV20-1 and TRBJ2-7; 9 bases line up with TRBD1. CDR1 DFQATT and CDR2 SNEGSKA come from the germline V gene (reference sequence). The CDR3 is made up of 17 amino acids. The junction had 13 bases not matched to a gene; V was cut back by 3 bases and J by 1 base. The chain's CDR3 is CSASPPPGQGGSYEQYF. CDR3 DNA sequence: TGCAGTGCTAGTCCCCCCCCGGGACAGGGCGGATCCTACGAGCAGTACTTC.

This chain connects TRBV7-9 to TRBJ2-3, with 11 bases fitting TRBD1. This CDR3 is 17 amino acids long. Looked up from germline, CDR1 is SEHNR and CDR2 is FQNEAQ (reference sequence). With V trimmed by 4 bases and J by 4 bases, 10 bases remained unmatched. Here the CDR3 DNA reads TGTGCCAGCAGCTCCAATACCGGGACAGGGGGAGCAGATACGCAGTATTTT. Its protein is CASSSNTGTGGADTQYF.

The V and J genes are TRBV5-4 and TRBJ1-3; tentatively, D is TRBD1 (5 bases). Between the trimmed V and J ends, which lost 5 bases and 1 base, there was a span of 16 bases. The CDR3 has 16 amino acids. The germline V gene has CDR1 SGHNT and CDR2 YYREEE (reference sequence). The CDR3 nucleotides read TGTGCCAGCAGTCCGCTGGGGGGGGAATCTGGAAACACCATATATTTT. Translating it yields CASSPLGGESGNTIYF.

This chain uses TRBV23-1 with TRBJ2-3, with 9 nucleotides matching TRBD1. TRBV23-1 carries the ORF label, with uncertain function. Losses at the gene ends were 6 bases for V and 2 bases for J; bases not matched to a gene: 6. CDR3 size: 15 residues. The CDR3 sequence is CASRGQGYTTDTQYF. The CDR3 DNA reads TGCGCCAGCAGGGGACAGGGATATACCACAGATACGCAGTATTTT.

In nucleotides, the CDR3 is TGTGCCAGCAGTCCACAGGGTTCTAATCAGCCCCAGCATTTT. Amino acids: CASSPQGSNQPQHF. The chain recombines TRBV27 with TRBJ1-5; perhaps TRBD1 as D (6 bases). The CDR3 is 14 amino acids. The V gene's germline CDR1 is MNHEY and CDR2 SMNVEV (reference sequence). The germline V and J ends were trimmed by 5 bases and 4 bases, with 12 bases remaining between them.

The chain is built from TRBV9 and TRBJ2-3, with D possibly being TRBD1 (6 bases). This CDR3 contains 15 residues. V gave up 6 bases and J gave up 2 bases, with 16 bases separating them. The germline V gene has CDR1 SGDLS and CDR2 YYNGEE. CDR3 nucleotide sequence: TGTGCCAGCACCACGACAGGAATAAACACAGATACGCAGTATTTT. Amino acid sequence: CASTTTGINTDTQYF. Full variable domain (outside the CDR3, taken from reference TRBV9 and TRBJ2-3): DSGVTQTPKHLITATGQRVTLRCSPRSGDLSVYWYQQSLDQGLQFLIQYYNGEERAKGNILERFSAQQFPDLHSELNLSSLELGDSALYFCASTTTGINTDTQYFGPGTRLTVL.

V is TRBV7-2 and J is TRBJ2-3, with 9 bases fitting TRBD2. V shed 2 bases, J shed 6 bases, and the junction held 6 bases outside the gene matches. This CDR3 spans 15 amino acids. Germline assignment: CDR1 SGHTA and CDR2 FQGNSA. In DNA form, the CDR3 reads TGTGCCAGCAGCTTAATCGCTAGCGGGACTGATACGCAGTATTTT. The encoded protein is CASSLIASGTDTQYF. The whole variable domain, filled in from reference TRBV7-2 and TRBJ2-3, reads GAGVSQSPSNKVTEKGKDVELRCDPISGHTALYWYRQSLGQGLEFLIYFQGNSAPDKSGLPSDRFSAERTGGSVSTLTIQRTQQEDSAVYLCASSLIASGTDTQYFGPGTRLTVL.

The chain uses TRBV4-3 and TRBJ2-1; 14 bases are shared with TRBD2. Germline V gene lookup returns CDR1 LGHNA and CDR2 YSLEER. This CDR3 spans 20 amino acids. V dropped 4 bases and J dropped 9; count of bases not matched to a gene: 20. The CDR3 DNA reads as TGCGCCAGCAGCCTGAGCTCGAGACTAGCGGGAGGGCCAAAGGAGGGTGAGCAGTTCTTC. Protein sequence: CASSLSSRLAGGPKEGEQFF.

The V and J genes are TRBV11-2 and TRBJ1-1; perhaps TRBD1 as D (6 bases). With 1 base removed from V and 6 bases from J, the gap between germline ends came to 15 bases. Germline V gene sequence: CDR1 SGHAT, CDR2 FQNNGV. The CDR3 covers 15 residues. The CDR3 DNA reads TGTGCCAGCAGCTTAGTCAGGGGCGGAAGATCTGAAGCTTTCTTT. Protein: CASSLVRGGRSEAFF.

The rearrangement links TRBV7-2 to TRBJ2-5; TRBD2 matches 7 bases. The CDR3 consists of 14 residues. Per the germline V gene, CDR1 is SGHTA and CDR2 is FQGNSA. V dropped 3 bases and J dropped 2; count of bases not matched to a gene: 3. The CDR3 reads CASSFSGQQETQYF. CDR3 nucleotides: TGTGCCAGCAGCTTTAGCGGGCAGCAAGAGACCCAGTACTTC.

The V gene is TRBV7-6, the J gene TRBJ2-2, with D maybe TRBD1 (5 bases). The CDR3 has 16 residues. With 1 base removed from V and 2 bases from J, the gap between germline ends came to 11 bases. Germline CDR1 and CDR2: SGHVS and FNYEAQ. CDR3 coding DNA: TGTGCCAGCAGCTTAGATTCTGGGGCTAACACCGGGGAGCTGTTTTTT. It encodes CASSLDSGANTGELFF.

The chain is built from TRBV13 and TRBJ2-1; 9 nucleotides line up with TRBD2. The V gene's germline CDR1 is PRHDT and CDR2 FYEKMQ (reference sequence). This CDR3 region has 14 residues. The J segment lost 6 bases and the V segment lost 7 bases, leaving 7 bases of the junction unmatched. In nucleotides, the CDR3 is TGTGCCAGCATCCGAGCGGGGGGCCCCAATGAGCAGTTCTTC. It is translated as CASIRAGGPNEQFF.

This chain links TRBV5-1 with TRBJ2-7, with D perhaps TRBD1 (6 bases). V was cut by 4 bases and J by 2 bases, with 22 bases left in between. The germline gives CDR1 SGHRS, CDR2 YFSETQ. The CDR3 runs 17 residues. The CDR3 protein is CASSPSPTGSAPYEQYF. The CDR3 DNA follows: TGCGCCAGCAGCCCCAGCCCTACAGGGAGTGCCCCCTACGAGCAGTACTTC.

This clone was seen more than once but under ten times. This chain joins TRBV6-5 and TRBJ2-1, with 7 bases fitting TRBD2. J was trimmed by 3 bases and V by 4 bases; bases with no gene match: 0. The CDR3 spans 13 residues. Germline lookup yields CDR1 MNHEY and CDR2 SVGAGI. CDR3 sequence reads: CASSWGGYNEQFF. The CDR3 region has the DNA TGTGCCAGCAGTTGGGGGGGCTACAATGAGCAGTTCTTC.

The chain employs TRBV3-1 (or the pseudogene TRBV3-2) and TRBJ2-7; no clear D. Germline lookup yields CDR1 LGHDT and CDR2 YNNKEL (reference sequence). The CDR3 covers 11 residues. The germline V and J ends were trimmed by 2 bases and 6 bases, with 5 bases remaining between them. The CDR3 reads CASSQQSEQYF. The CDR3 coding sequence is TGTGCCAGCAGCCAACAGTCCGAGCAGTACTTC.